The 11 T cell receptor beta chains reported below all come from one sample, sequenced in a study of CD8 T cell repertoires and HIV-1 epitope variants. TCRdb's copy holds only in-frame clones and misses some; the assay was immunoSEQ multiplex PCR. The sample includes about 5,200 clones, around 62% of them seen just once. Their antigens are not known. The sample was cultured CD8+ T cells derived from PBMCs. Every receptor here comes from a male donor with HIV.

This chain joins TRBV28 and TRBJ2-7; 7 bases line up with TRBD1. The CDR3 is 14 amino acids. CDR1 is MDHEN, CDR2 SYDVKM, per germline. The V segment lost 3 bases and the J segment 1 base; nucleotides outside the gene matches: 3. CDR3 in amino acids: CASSFVTGSYEQYF. Written as DNA, the CDR3 is TGTGCCAGCAGTTTTGTGACAGGGTCCTACGAGCAGTACTTC.

The chain employs TRBV14 and TRBJ2-6; D might be TRBD2 (7 bases). This CDR3 has 16 amino acids. Germline V gene data show CDR1 as SGHDN and CDR2 as FVKESK. With 3 bases removed from V and 3 bases from J, the gap between germline ends came to 12 bases. The CDR3 sequence is CASSQSGGLGANVLTF. The CDR3 coding sequence is TGTGCCAGCAGCCAGTCCGGGGGGCTTGGGGCCAACGTCCTGACTTTC.

This clone has a handful of counts. As DNA, the CDR3 is TGTGCCAGTAGTCTGGCAGCGGTTTATAGCAATCAGCCCCAGCATTTT. Translating gives CASSLAAVYSNQPQHF. V usage is TRBV19 and J usage is TRBJ1-5; no clear D gene. Looked up from germline, CDR1 is LNHDA and CDR2 is SQIVND (reference sequence). This CDR3 region has 16 residues. The V end was cut by 5 bases, the J end by 0 bases, with 14 bases between.

The rearrangement joins TRBV6-5 to TRBJ2-7, with a weak D call TRBD2 (5 bases). The CDR3 sequence is 12 residues long. Between the trimmed V and J ends, which lost 2 bases and 6 bases, there was a span of 8 bases. Germline lookup yields CDR1 MNHEY and CDR2 SVGAGI. CDR3 protein: CASSYNSGEQYF. CDR3 in DNA: TGTGCCAGCAGTTACAACAGCGGCGAGCAGTACTTC.

The chain combines TRBV28 with TRBJ2-1, with 12 bases identical to TRBD2. Germline V gene data show CDR1 as MDHEN and CDR2 as SYDVKM. V was pared by 5 bases and J by 15 bases, with 23 bases of the junction left unmatched. The CDR3 is 18 residues long. CDR3 DNA: TGTGCCAGCAGTCTCCCCATCCCTGTCGGACTAGCGGGACCCCATGCGTTCTTC. As protein: CASSLPIPVGLAGPHAFF.

The chain employs TRBV4-3 and TRBJ2-1, with 7 bases fitting TRBD1. The CDR3 contains 15 residues. Germline V gene sequence: CDR1 LGHNA, CDR2 YSLEER. V was clipped by 0 bases and J by 4 bases; unmatched bases: 3. The DNA for the CDR3 is TGCGCCAGCAGCCAAGATTCGGACAGGTACAATGAGCAGTTCTTC. This encodes CASSQDSDRYNEQFF.

This clone has a handful of counts. The J gene is TRBJ1-1, the V gene TRBV9; possibly TRBD1 for D (5 bases). The germline V gene encodes CDR1 SGDLS and CDR2 YYNGEE. CDR3 length equals 15 residues. Trimming cost V 5 bases and J 3 bases, with 17 bases left between them. The CDR3 bases are TGTGCCAGCAGTACTGGGACCCCGTTGGACACTGAAGCTTTCTTT. The encoded protein is CASSTGTPLDTEAFF.

This clone was counted a few times. The chain has TRBV9 and TRBJ1-2, with 7 bases lining up with TRBD1. This CDR3 region has 13 residues. V gave up 3 bases and J gave up 4 bases; unmatched junction bases: 3. The germline V gene encodes CDR1 SGDLS and CDR2 YYNGEE. The CDR3 spells CASSAQGFYGYTF. DNA for the CDR3: TGTGCCAGCAGCGCACAGGGGTTCTATGGCTACACCTTC.

The chain uses TRBV29-1 and TRBJ2-1, with 14 nucleotides matching TRBD2. V shed 1 base, J shed 3 bases, and the junction held 11 bases outside the gene matches. The CDR3 has 19 residues. The germline V gene has CDR1 SQVTM and CDR2 ANQGSEA. The CDR3 protein is CSVEGGQGLAGGRYNEQFF. CDR3 nucleotide sequence: TGCAGCGTTGAAGGAGGCCAAGGACTAGCGGGAGGTCGCTACAATGAGCAGTTCTTC.

This chain uses TRBV5-1 with TRBJ2-3, with 14 positions matching TRBD2. Germline V gives CDR1 SGHRS, CDR2 YFSETQ. This CDR3 is 17 amino acids long. Unmatched junction bases numbered 8, after V lost 4 bases and J lost 4 bases. The CDR3 DNA sequence: TGCGCCAGCAGCGCACGACTAGCGGGAGGGGCCCCAGATACGCAGTATTTT. Protein: CASSARLAGGAPDTQYF. Variable domain in full (rest from reference TRBV5-1 and TRBJ2-3): KAGVTQTPRYLIKTRGQQVTLSCSPISGHRSVSWYQQTPGQGLQFLFEYFSETQRNKGNFPGRFSGRQFSNSRSEMNVSTLELGDSALYLCASSARLAGGAPDTQYFGPGTRLTVL.

CDR3 nucleotides: TGTGCCAGCAGCTCCTCCGCAGGGACTAATTCACCCCTCCACTTT. Amino acid sequence: CASSSSAGTNSPLHF. The chain couples TRBV9 to TRBJ1-6; D might be TRBD1 (5 bases). The CDR3 is 15 residues long. Looked up from germline, CDR1 is SGDLS and CDR2 is YYNGEE. The ends were cut back, 4 bases at V and 6 bases at J, with 14 bases in the middle.